The rows below give T cell receptor beta chains drawn from one sample of a study of T cell repertoires in cytomegalovirus infection. TCRdb recomputed calls from the reads with MiXCR, one row per CDR3 protein. The table includes fewer than 300,000 distinct CDR3 sequences, about 23% detected once. The sample was PBMCs. These receptor sequences come from a human donor in good health (CMV status not recorded). Some clones in this sample may be carry-over from other donors' samples. Both conserved end residues are part of each CDR3. A D gene is named only where the DNA matches it firmly. Clone size appears in some rows only: once, few, many, or a class for an expanded clone.

.	TRBV7-9	TRBJ2-7	many	TGTGCCAGCAGCTTTTGTCCGGCCGACTACGAGCAGTACTTC	CASSFCPADYEQYF
TRBD1	TRBV7-9	TRBJ2-1	.	TGTGCCAGCAGCCCGAGGGGACAGCAAAACTATGAGCAGTTCTTC	CASSPRGQQNYEQFF
TRBD2	TRBV11-2	TRBJ2-3	.	TGTGCCAGCAGCTTAGCAGTTTTAGCGGGAGCCGTAGATACGCAGTATTTT	CASSLAVLAGAVDTQYF
.	TRBV6-2/TRBV6-3	TRBJ2-7	.	TGTGCCAGCAGCTCCCCCCGGGACGGCCGTTACGAGCAGTACTTC	CASSSPRDGRYEQYF
.	TRBV28	TRBJ2-2	.	TGTGCCAGCAGTTACGGGGAGCTGTTTTTT	CASSYGELFF
.	TRBV7-2	TRBJ2-4	many	TGTGCCAGCAGTTTCGAGCCTCTAGCCAAAAACATTCAGTACTTC	CASSFEPLAKNIQYF
.	TRBV7-6	TRBJ2-3	many	TGTGCCAGCAGCCTCCACCGGGACGGAGGCACAGATACGCAGTATTTT	CASSLHRDGGTDTQYF
.	TRBV27	TRBJ1-5	few	TGTGCCAGCAGTTTAAGGTTTGGGCGCGAAAATCAGCCCCAGCATTTT	CASSLRFGRENQPQHF
.	TRBV30	TRBJ1-5	.	TGTGCCTGGTCCGGGCCGAATAGCAATCAGCCCCAGCATTTT	CAWSGPNSNQPQHF
TRBD2	TRBV7-2	TRBJ2-4	many	TGTGCCAGCAGCCGTAGCGGGAGTAGCGGCATTCAGTACTTC	CASSRSGSSGIQYF
TRBD1	TRBV9	TRBJ2-5	few	TGTGCCAGCAGCGCCACAGGGGGCCCTATTCAAGAGACCCAGTACTTC	CASSATGGPIQETQYF
.	TRBV2	TRBJ2-1	.	TGTGCCAGCAGTACCCGGGGCGAGCAGTTCTTC	CASSTRGEQFF
.	TRBV7-6	TRBJ1-3	many	TGTGCCAGCAGCCCTAGACAGCTCTCTGGAAACACCATATATTTT	CASSPRQLSGNTIYF
.	TRBV29-1	TRBJ2-7	.	TGCAGCGTTAGGGTAGGGGGTAACTACGAGCAGTACTTC	CSVRVGGNYEQYF
TRBD2	TRBV10-1	TRBJ2-1	.	TGCGCCAGCAGTGAGTGGAACGGCGGGAGCGATGAGCAGTTCTTC	CASSEWNGGSDEQFF
.	TRBV7-2	TRBJ2-2	many	TGTGCCAGCAGCCTGGGGGGTCCCCCGGAGCTGTTTTTT	CASSLGGPPELFF